This T cell receptor (beta chain) was sequenced in a study of blood T cell repertoires in COVID-19. As for the study in general: Sources were T cells, B-cell-depleted T cells, or PBMCs; the material itself was cDNA or gDNA.

The V and J ends lost 8 bases and 14 bases, in that order; junction bases with no gene match: 20. The CDR3 runs 15 residues. The germline CDR1 and CDR2 sequences are MDHEN and SYDVKM. In the original workflow: Reference gene primer amplification in the assay estimated nucleated cell counts. The data were produced by immunoSEQ multiplex PCR, yet TCRdb's version contains in-frame clones alone and is incomplete. V, J and clone size are those of that table, while D and trimming were read from the DNA. Here the sample spans 280,000 or so clones, around 87% being singletons. The receptor was isolated from a woman aged 30 to 39 who had recovered from COVID-19. Sequenced input: peripheral blood. The gene calls are TRBV28 and TRBJ2-1; 8 positions agree with TRBD2. The chain's CDR3 is CASRTVGISGSLEFF. CDR3 bases: TGTGCCAGCCGCACTGTGGGGATAAGCGGGAGTCTAGAGTTCTTC.